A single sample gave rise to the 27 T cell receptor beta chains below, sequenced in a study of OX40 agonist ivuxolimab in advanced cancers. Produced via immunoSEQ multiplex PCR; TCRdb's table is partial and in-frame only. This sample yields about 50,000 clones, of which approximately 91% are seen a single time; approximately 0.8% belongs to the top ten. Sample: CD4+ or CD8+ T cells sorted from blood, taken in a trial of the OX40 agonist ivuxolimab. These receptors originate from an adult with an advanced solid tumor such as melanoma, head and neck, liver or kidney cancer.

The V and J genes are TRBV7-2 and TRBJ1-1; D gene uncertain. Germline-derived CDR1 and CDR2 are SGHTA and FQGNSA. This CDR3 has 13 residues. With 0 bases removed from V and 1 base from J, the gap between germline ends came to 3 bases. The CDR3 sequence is CASSLAENTEAFF. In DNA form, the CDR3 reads TGTGCCAGCAGCTTAGCGGAGAACACTGAAGCTTTCTTT.

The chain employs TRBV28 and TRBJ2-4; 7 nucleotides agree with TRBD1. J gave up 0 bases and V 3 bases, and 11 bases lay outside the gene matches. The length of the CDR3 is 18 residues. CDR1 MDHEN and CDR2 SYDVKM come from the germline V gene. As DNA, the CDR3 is TGTGCCAGCAGTTTCGCGAGACACAGGGGTTTAGCCAAAAACATTCAGTACTTC. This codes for CASSFARHRGLAKNIQYF.

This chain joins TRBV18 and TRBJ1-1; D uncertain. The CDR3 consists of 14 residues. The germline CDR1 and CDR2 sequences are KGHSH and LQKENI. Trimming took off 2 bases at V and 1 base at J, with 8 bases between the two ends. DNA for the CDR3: TGTGCCAGCTCACCAGGCATACCGAACACTGAAGCTTTCTTT. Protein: CASSPGIPNTEAFF.

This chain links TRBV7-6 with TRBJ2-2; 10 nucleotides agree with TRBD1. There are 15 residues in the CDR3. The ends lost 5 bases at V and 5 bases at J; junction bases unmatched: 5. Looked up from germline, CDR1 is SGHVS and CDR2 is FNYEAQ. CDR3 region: CASSHPGQGTGELFF. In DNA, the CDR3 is TGTGCCAGCAGCCACCCGGGACAGGGGACCGGGGAGCTGTTTTTT.

The CDR3 loop reads CASSSEGTFTDTQYF. The CDR3 coding sequence is TGTGCCAGCAGCTCAGAGGGGACTTTCACAGATACGCAGTATTTT. The chain carries TRBV7-9 and TRBJ2-3; TRBD2 might be the D (6 bases). V lost 4 bases, J lost 2 bases, and 13 bases lay in between. This CDR3 comprises 15 residues. Germline V CDR1 and CDR2: SEHNR, FQNEAQ (reference sequence).

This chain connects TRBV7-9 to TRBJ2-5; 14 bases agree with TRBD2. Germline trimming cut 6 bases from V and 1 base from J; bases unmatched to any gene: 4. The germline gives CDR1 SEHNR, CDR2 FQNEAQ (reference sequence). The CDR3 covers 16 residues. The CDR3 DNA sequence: TGTGCCAGCAGGAGGGGACTAGCGGGAGTCCAAGAGACCCAGTACTTC. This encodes CASRRGLAGVQETQYF.

CDR3 residues: CASSLATGPEQYF. DNA for the CDR3: TGTGCCAGCAGCTTAGCAACCGGGCCCGAGCAGTACTTC. The chain links TRBV11-3 to TRBJ2-7; D is ambiguous. Germline CDR1 and CDR2: SGHNT and YENEEA. The V end was cut by 1 base, the J end by 6 bases, with 10 bases between. The CDR3 is 13 residues long. Based on the CDR3 plus reference TRBV11-3 and TRBJ2-7, the full variable domain is EAGVVQSPRYKIIEKKQPVAFWCNPISGHNTLYWYLQNLGQGPELLIRYENEEAVDDSQLPKDRFSAERLKGVDSTLKIQPAELGDSAVYLCASSLATGPEQYFGPGTRLTVT.

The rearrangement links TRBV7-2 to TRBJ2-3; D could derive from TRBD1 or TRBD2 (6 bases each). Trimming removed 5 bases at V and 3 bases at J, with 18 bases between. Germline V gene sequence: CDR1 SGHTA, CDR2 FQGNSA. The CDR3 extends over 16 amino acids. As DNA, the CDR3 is TGTGCCAGCAGCCCGCGGAGGGGGTTGAGGACAGATACGCAGTATTTT. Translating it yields CASSPRRGLRTDTQYF. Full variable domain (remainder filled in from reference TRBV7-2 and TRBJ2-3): GAGVSQSPSNKVTEKGKDVELRCDPISGHTALYWYRQSLGQGLEFLIYFQGNSAPDKSGLPSDRFSAERTGGSVSTLTIQRTQQEDSAVYLCASSPRRGLRTDTQYFGPGTRLTVL.

Here the CDR3 reads CARSCRQAETYNEQFF. As DNA, the CDR3 is TGTGCCAGAAGCTGCAGACAAGCCGAAACCTACAATGAGCAGTTCTTC. This chain joins TRBV5-3 and TRBJ2-1; no clear D gene. TRBV5-3 qualifies as an ORF whose function is uncertain. V shed 3 bases and J shed 2 bases, with 15 bases lying between them. The CDR3 sequence is 16 residues long.

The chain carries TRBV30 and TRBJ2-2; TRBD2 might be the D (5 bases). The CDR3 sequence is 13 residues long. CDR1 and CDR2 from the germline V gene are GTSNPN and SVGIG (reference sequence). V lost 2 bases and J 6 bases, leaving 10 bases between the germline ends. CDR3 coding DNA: TGTGCCTGGAGTCTATACGGGGCCGGGGAGCTGTTTTTT. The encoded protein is CAWSLYGAGELFF.

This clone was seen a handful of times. CDR3: CASSVSTARNSPLHF. The CDR3 DNA is TGTGCCAGCAGCGTATCAACAGCGAGAAATTCACCCCTCCACTTT. The chain links TRBV9 to TRBJ1-6; D gene uncertain. Between the trimmed V and J ends, which lost 1 base and 7 bases, there was a span of 12 bases. The CDR3 has 15 amino acids. The germline CDR1 and CDR2 sequences are SGDLS and YYNGEE.

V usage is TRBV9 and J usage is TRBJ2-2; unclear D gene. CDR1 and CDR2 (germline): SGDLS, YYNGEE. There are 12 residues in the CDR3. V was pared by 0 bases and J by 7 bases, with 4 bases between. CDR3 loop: CASSVDYGELFF. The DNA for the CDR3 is TGTGCCAGCAGCGTAGATTACGGGGAGCTGTTTTTT.

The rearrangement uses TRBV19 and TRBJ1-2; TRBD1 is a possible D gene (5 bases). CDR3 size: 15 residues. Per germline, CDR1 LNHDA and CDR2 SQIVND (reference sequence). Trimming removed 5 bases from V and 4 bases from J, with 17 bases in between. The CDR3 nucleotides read TGTGCCAGTAGTCCCGGCGGGGGAGCTCTCTATGGCTACACCTTC. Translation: CASSPGGGALYGYTF.

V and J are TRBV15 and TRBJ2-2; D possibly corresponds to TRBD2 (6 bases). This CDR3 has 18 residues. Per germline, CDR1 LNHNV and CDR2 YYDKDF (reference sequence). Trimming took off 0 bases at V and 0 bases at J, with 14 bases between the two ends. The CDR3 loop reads CATSRDRWRDTNTGELFF. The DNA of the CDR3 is TGTGCCACCAGCAGAGATAGGTGGCGGGATACGAACACCGGGGAGCTGTTTTTT.

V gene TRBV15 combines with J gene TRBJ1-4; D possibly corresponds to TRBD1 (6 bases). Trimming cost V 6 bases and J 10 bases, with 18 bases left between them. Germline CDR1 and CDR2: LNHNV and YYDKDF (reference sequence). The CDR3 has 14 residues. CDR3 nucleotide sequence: TGTGCCACCAGGACAGGTCAGGGGTCAGGAAAACTGTTTTTT. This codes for CATRTGQGSGKLFF.

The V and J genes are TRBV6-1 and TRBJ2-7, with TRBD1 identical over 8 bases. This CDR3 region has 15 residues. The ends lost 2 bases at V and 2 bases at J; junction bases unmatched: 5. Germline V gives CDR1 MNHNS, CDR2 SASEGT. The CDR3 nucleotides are TGTGCCAGCAGTGAAAAGGACAGGGCGACCTACGAGCAGTACTTC. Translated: CASSEKDRATYEQYF.

For the CDR3, the DNA is TGTGCCAGCAGGCCCAGGACAGGGGGCACTGGCTACACCTTC. Protein product: CASRPRTGGTGYTF. The chain recombines TRBV7-2 with TRBJ1-2, with TRBD1 matching over 11 bases. The CDR3 is made up of 14 amino acids. V trimming: 6 bases; J trimming: 7 bases; junction bases outside the gene matches: 7. Germline-derived CDR1 and CDR2 are SGHTA and FQGNSA.

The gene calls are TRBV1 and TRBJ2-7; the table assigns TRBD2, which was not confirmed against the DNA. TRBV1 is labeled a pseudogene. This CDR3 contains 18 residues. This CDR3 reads CTSTPLGTSGGEPYEQYF. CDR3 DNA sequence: TGCACCAGCACCCCATTAGGGACTAGCGGGGGGGAACCCTACGAGCAGTACTTC.

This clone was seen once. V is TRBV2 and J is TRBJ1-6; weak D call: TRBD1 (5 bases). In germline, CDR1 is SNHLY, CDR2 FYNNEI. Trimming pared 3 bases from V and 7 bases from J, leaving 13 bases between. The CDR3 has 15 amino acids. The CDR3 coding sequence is TGTGCCAGCAGTGATCGCTTACAGGCGAATTCACCCCTCCACTTT. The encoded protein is CASSDRLQANSPLHF.

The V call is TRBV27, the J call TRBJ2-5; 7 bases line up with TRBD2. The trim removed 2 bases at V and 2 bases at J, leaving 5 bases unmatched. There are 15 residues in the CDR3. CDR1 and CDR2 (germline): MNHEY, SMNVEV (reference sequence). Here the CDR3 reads CASSLGGGPQETQYF. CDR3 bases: TGTGCCAGCAGTTTAGGCGGGGGACCACAAGAGACCCAGTACTTC.

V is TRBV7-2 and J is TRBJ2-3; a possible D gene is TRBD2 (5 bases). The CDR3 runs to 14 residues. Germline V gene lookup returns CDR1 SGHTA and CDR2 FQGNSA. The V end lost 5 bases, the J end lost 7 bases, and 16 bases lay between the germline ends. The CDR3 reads CASSPGLFPYTQYF. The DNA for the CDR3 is TGTGCCAGCAGCCCCGGACTTTTTCCTTATACGCAGTATTTT.

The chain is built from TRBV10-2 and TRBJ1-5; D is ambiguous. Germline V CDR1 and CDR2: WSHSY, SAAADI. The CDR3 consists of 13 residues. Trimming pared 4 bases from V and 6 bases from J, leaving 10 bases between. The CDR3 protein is CASSGLVPQPQHF. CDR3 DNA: TGCGCCAGCAGTGGACTTGTCCCTCAGCCCCAGCATTTT.

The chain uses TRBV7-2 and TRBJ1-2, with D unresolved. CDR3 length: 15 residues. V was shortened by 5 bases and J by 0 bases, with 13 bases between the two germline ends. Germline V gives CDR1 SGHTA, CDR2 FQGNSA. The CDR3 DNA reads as TGTGCCAGCAGCCCGTTCGATGTCTCTAACTATGGCTACACCTTC. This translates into CASSPFDVSNYGYTF. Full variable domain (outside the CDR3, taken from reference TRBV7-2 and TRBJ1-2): GAGVSQSPSNKVTEKGKDVELRCDPISGHTALYWYRQSLGQGLEFLIYFQGNSAPDKSGLPSDRFSAERTGGSVSTLTIQRTQQEDSAVYLCASSPFDVSNYGYTFGSGTRLTVV.

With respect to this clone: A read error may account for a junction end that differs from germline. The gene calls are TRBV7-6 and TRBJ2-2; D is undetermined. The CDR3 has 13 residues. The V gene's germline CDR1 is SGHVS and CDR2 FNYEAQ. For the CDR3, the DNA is TGTGCCAGCAGCCGAAGGAACCCCGGGGAGCTGTTTTTT. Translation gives CASSRRNPGELFF.

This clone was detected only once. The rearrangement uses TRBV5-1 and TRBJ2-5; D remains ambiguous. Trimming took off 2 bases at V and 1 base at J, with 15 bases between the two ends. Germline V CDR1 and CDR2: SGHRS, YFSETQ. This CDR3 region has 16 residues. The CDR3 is CASSFYTRAVQETQYF. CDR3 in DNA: TGCGCCAGCAGCTTTTATACACGGGCAGTCCAAGAGACCCAGTACTTC.

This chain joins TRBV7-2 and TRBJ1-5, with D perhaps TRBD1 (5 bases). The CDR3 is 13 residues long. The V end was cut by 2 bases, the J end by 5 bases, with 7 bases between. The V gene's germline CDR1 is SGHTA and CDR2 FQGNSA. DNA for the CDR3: TGTGCCAGCAGCTTAAGGGGAGATCAGCCCCAGCATTTT. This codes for CASSLRGDQPQHF.

CDR3 amino acids: CASSWTSGNEQFF. In nucleotides, the CDR3 is TGTGCCAGCAGTTGGACTAGCGGCAATGAGCAGTTCTTC. The gene calls are TRBV27 and TRBJ2-1; 10 nucleotides match TRBD2. In germline, CDR1 is MNHEY, CDR2 SMNVEV (reference sequence). This CDR3 is built from 13 residues. V lost 4 bases to trimming and J lost 6 bases; unmatched junction nucleotides: 0.